A single T cell receptor beta chain is shown here with its context. Generated by immunoSEQ multiplex PCR, the TCRdb table keeps only in-frame clones and is missing some. The sample carries roughly 460,000 clones, 80% to 90% recorded once. V lost 8 bases to trimming and J lost 1 base, with 15 bases between them. Germline values: CDR1 MNHEY, CDR2 SVGAGI. The CDR3 consists of 15 residues. These data are taken from a study of blood T cell repertoires in COVID-19. The sample comprised peripheral blood. The chain joins TRBV6-5 to TRBJ2-4, with a weak D call TRBD1 (6 bases). The clonotype was recovered from a young man with COVID-19, enrolled during active disease. This chain's CDR3 is CASARGGSAKNIQYF. The DNA for the CDR3 is TGTGCCAGCGCCAGGGGTGGATCGGCCAAAAACATTCAGTACTTC.